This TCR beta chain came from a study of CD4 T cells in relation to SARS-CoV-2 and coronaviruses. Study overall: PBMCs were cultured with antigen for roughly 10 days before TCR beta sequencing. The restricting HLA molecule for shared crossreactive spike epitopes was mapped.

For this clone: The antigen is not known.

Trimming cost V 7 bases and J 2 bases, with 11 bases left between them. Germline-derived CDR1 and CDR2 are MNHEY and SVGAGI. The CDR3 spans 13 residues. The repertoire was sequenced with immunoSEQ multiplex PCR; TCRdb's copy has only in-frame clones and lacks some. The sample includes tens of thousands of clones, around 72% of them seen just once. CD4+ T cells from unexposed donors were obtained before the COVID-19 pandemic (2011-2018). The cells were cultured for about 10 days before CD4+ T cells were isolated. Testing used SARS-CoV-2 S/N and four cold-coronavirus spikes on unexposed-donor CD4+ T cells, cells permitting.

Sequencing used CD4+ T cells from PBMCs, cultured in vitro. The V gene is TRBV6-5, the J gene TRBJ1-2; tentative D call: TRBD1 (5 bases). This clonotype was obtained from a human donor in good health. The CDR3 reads CASTTGGNYGYTF. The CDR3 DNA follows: TGTGCCAGCACTACGGGGGGAAACTATGGCTACACCTTC.